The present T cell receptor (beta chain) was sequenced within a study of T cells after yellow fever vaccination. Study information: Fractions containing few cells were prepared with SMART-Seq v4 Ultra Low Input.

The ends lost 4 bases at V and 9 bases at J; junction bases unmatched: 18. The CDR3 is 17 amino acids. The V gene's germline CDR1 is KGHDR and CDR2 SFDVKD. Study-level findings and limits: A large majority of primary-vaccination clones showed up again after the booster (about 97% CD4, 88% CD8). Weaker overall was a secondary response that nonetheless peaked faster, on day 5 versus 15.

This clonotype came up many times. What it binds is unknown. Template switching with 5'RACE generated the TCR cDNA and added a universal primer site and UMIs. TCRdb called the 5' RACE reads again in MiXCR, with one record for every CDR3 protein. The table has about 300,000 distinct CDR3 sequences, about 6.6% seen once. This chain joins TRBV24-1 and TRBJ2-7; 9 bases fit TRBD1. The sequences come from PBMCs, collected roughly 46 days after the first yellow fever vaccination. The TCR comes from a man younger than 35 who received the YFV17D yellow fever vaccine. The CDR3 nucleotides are TGTGCCACCAGTGAAGAACCGGACAGGGGAAGTTGGAGTAGGCAGTACGTC. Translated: CATSEEPDRGSWSRQYV.